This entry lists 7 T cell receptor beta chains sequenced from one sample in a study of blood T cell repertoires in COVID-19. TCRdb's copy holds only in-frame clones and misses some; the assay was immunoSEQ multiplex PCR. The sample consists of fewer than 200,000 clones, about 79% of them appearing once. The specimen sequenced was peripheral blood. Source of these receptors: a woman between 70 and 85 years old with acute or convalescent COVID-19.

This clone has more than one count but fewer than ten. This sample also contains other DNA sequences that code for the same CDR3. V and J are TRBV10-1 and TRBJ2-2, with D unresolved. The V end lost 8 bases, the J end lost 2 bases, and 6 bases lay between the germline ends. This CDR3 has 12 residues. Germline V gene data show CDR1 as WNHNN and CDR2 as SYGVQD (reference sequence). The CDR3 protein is CASGPNTGELFF. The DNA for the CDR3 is TGCGCCAGCGGGCCTAACACCGGGGAGCTGTTTTTT.

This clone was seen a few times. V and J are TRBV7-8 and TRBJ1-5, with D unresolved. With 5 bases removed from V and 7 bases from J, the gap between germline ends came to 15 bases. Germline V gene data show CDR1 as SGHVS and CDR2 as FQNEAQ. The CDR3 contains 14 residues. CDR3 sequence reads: CASSLDGVAQPQHF. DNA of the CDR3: TGTGCCAGCAGCCTGGATGGGGTAGCGCAGCCCCAGCATTTT.

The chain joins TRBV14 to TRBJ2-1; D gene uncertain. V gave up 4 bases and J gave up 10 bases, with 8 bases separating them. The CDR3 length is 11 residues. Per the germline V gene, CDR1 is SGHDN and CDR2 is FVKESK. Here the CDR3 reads CASSLLGEQFF. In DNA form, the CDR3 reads TGTGCCAGCAGCCTACTCGGGGAGCAGTTCTTC. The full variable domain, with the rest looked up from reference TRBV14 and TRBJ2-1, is EAGVTQFPSHSVIEKGQTVTLRCDPISGHDNLYWYRRVMGKEIKFLLHFVKESKQDESGMPNNRFLAERTGGTYSTLKVQPAELEDSGVYFCASSLLGEQFFGPGTRLTVL.

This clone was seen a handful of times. CDR3 amino acids: CASSQGHGRISPLHF. CDR3 bases: TGTGCCAGCAGCCAGGGACATGGGCGCATCTCACCCCTCCACTTT. The rearrangement uses TRBV3-1 (or the pseudogene TRBV3-2) and TRBJ1-6, with D maybe TRBD1 (6 bases). The V and J ends lost 3 bases and 10 bases respectively, with 16 bases between them. Germline CDR1 is LGHDT and CDR2 is YNNKEL (reference sequence). This CDR3 spans 15 amino acids.

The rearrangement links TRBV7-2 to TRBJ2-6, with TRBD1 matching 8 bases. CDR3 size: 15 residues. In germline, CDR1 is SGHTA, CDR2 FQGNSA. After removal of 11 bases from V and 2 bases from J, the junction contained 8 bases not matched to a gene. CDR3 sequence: CAEGQGATGANVLTF. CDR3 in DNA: TGTGCCGAGGGGCAGGGGGCAACTGGGGCCAACGTCCTGACTTTC. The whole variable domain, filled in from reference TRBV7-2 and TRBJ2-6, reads GAGVSQSPSNKVTEKGKDVELRCDPISGHTALYWYRQSLGQGLEFLIYFQGNSAPDKSGLPSDRFSAERTGGSVSTLTIQRTQQEDSAVYLCAEGQGATGANVLTFGAGSRLTVL.

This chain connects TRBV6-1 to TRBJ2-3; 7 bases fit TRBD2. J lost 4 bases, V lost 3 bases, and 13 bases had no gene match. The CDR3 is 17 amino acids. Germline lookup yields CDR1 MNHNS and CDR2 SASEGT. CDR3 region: CASSDRGAGVGSDTQYF. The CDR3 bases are TGTGCCAGCAGTGACCGAGGGGCGGGAGTAGGGTCAGATACGCAGTATTTT.

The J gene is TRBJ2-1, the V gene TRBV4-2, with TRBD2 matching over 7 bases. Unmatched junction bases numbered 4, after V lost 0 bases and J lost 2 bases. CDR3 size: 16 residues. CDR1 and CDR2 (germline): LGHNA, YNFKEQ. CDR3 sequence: CASSQDSGPTYNEQFF. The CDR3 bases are TGTGCCAGCAGCCAAGATAGCGGGCCGACCTACAATGAGCAGTTCTTC.